Listed here is a single TCR beta chain. The antigen is undetermined. The CDR3 has 13 amino acids. The ends lost 8 bases at V and 6 bases at J; junction bases unmatched: 5. Germline CDR1 reads SQVTM; CDR2 reads ANQGSEA. Primers included in the PCR were 60 Vbeta and 13 Jbeta primers. Assay used: immunoSEQ multiplex PCR; TCRdb lists only in-frame clones, some missing. Of some 120,000 clones in the sample, around 75% are singletons; the top ten hold more than 2.5%. This sample was taken from a study of cytomegalovirus exposure and HLA in healthy donors. Whole-study results and caveats: Productive rates of about 90% or about 30% were seen for most TCR beta V segments in an earlier analysis.

This TCR came from a woman between 50 and 59 years old in good health and CMV-seronegative. Sequenced material: PBMCs. The V and J genes are TRBV29-1 and TRBJ2-1, with 12 bases fitting TRBD2. CDR3 protein: CSSGLAGINEQFF. DNA of the CDR3: TGCAGCTCTGGACTAGCGGGGATCAATGAGCAGTTCTTC.